This is a list of T cell receptor beta chains from one sample in a study of cytomegalovirus exposure and HLA in healthy donors. This table comes from immunoSEQ multiplex PCR, and its TCRdb copy is limited to in-frame clones, with some not included. The data show about 190,000 clones, 9.5% to 15% seen once. Sample: PBMCs. The source of these receptors is a man aged 45-65 years in good health and CMV-seropositive. CDR3s include the opening cysteine and the closing phenylalanine or tryptophan. The order of the fields is clone size, V gene, CDR3 protein. Part of the rows lack a size; the others show once, few, many or a class for expanded clones.

few | TRBV20-1 | CSAMEVYGYTF
few | TRBV10-1 | CASSPAGRTGELFF
few | TRBV11-2 | CASSLELTGATYEQYF
few | TRBV5-4 | CASSLVGGYEQYF
few | TRBV30 | CAWSVRDFPFRGYTF
few | TRBV9 | CASSVSSVNEQFF
few | TRBV7-9 | CASSWTGARSETQYF
few | TRBV18 | CASSPRPPPNYGYTF
NA | TRBV2 | CASNDRGLAGELFF
NA | TRBV5-4 | CASSSDSGASSYNEQFF
few | TRBV6-1 | CASSDGQGLSGANVLTF
few | TRBV9 | CASSPGDRQETQYF
few | TRBV2 | CASTGRGGWTGELFF
few | TRBV7-9 | CASSTLREQFF
NA | TRBV7-9 | CASSPQSDTQYF
few | TRBV7-8 | CASSLGMTGFGYTF
few | TRBV7-2 | CASSLRRGTFF
few | TRBV9 | CASTPLGEPGWTQYF
NA | TRBV7-9 | CASSSWRATSTDTQYF
NA | TRBV5-4 | CASRHMDRQNTEAFF
few | TRBV18 | CASLAGRDTEAFF
NA | TRBV28 | CASSFQRRAGAFNYGYTF
NA | TRBV9 | CASSTPRGGGADTDTQYF
NA | TRBV20-1 | CSARQGYTQYF
few | TRBV30 | CAWMSGLGANVLTF
few | TRBV7-6 | CASSRGQGNYNEQFF
few | TRBV28 | CASTSGGAEGGELFF
few | TRBV11-2 | CASSQDRGDWNIQYF
NA | TRBV7-9 | CASSLFRDRDYGYTF
NA | TRBV5-1 | CASSFEGGPTDTQYF
NA | TRBV10-3 | CAISEGSRGAGELFF
NA | TRBV5-1 | CASSFLAGQETQYF
many | TRBV27 | CATRRRPHTKETQYF
few | TRBV7-3 | CASSQDRDGYGYTF
NA | TRBV6-1 | CASSGQWTEAFF
NA | TRBV6-5 | CASSRPGLQETQYF
few | TRBV7-2 | CASSRPGGSTDTQYF
NA | TRBV9 | CASSPTGWGSTDTQYF
NA | TRBV5-1 | CASSHRDRDDTGELFF
NA | TRBV4-3 | CASSQGNRGTEAFF
few | TRBV7-3 | CASSLGPLENTGELFF
few | TRBV9 | CASSSGRENTEAFF
NA | TRBV11-3 | CASSGSSGNTIYF
NA | TRBV13 | CASSWGRGARSPLHF
NA | TRBV6-5 | CASSAQTGNYGYTF
NA | TRBV5-1 | CASSGHFSGYTF
few | TRBV5-1 | CASSDRDIFYEQYF
few | TRBV4-3 | CASSQEQGRAGELFF
NA | TRBV11-3 | CASRDLAGPGETQYF
NA | TRBV4-3 | CASSQEAGFPNEKLFF